A single sample gave rise to the 17 T cell receptor beta chains below, sequenced in a study of T-cell memory formation after mild COVID-19. TCRdb reanalysed the 5' RACE reads using MiXCR and keeps one entry per CDR3 protein. The sample yields 92,000 or so distinct CDR3 sequences, less than 15% seen once. The sequencing sample was made of PBMCs or a T cell subset sorted from them (not recorded which). The receptors shown here come from an adult woman who had mild COVID-19 (a few samples of this study predate the infection). Cell type and time point are not known.

The sample holds a few counts of this clonotype. The chain uses TRBV20-1 and TRBJ2-1; the D is unclear. Germline V lookup: CDR1 DFQATT, CDR2 SNEGSKA (reference sequence). V was trimmed by 6 bases and J by 5 bases, leaving 11 bases between them. There are 12 residues in the CDR3. The CDR3 DNA sequence: TGCAGTGCCACCCGTCGCGACAATGAGCAGTTCTTC. Residues: CSATRRDNEQFF.

The J gene is TRBJ2-1, the V gene TRBV2, with no clear D. This CDR3 spans 15 amino acids. Germline lookup yields CDR1 SNHLY and CDR2 FYNNEI. V lost 1 base and J lost 2, with 9 bases in between. The DNA for the CDR3 is TGTGCCAGCAGTGAAGGGGCGTATACCTACAATGAGCAGTTCTTC. Amino acids: CASSEGAYTYNEQFF. The full variable domain, completed using reference TRBV2 and TRBJ2-1, is EPEVTQTPSHQVTQMGQEVILRCVPISNHLYFYWYRQILGQKVEFLVSFYNNEISEKSEIFDDQFSVERPDGSNFTLKIRSTKLEDSAMYFCASSEGAYTYNEQFFGPGTRLTVL.

This chain joins TRBV9 and TRBJ2-2, with a tentative D call TRBD2 (5 bases). V was cut by 7 bases and J by 6 bases, with 7 bases left in between. Germline loops: CDR1 SGDLS, CDR2 YYNGEE. CDR3 size: 11 residues. The CDR3 bases are TGTGCCAGCGGCGGGCCCGGGGAGCTGTTTTTT. As protein: CASGGPGELFF.

This clonotype was found a few times. This rearrangement joins TRBV15 to TRBJ2-1, with D perhaps TRBD1 (5 bases). Germline V gives CDR1 LNHNV, CDR2 YYDKDF (reference sequence). The CDR3 extends over 14 amino acids. Deletions cut 3 bases from V and 10 bases from J, with 16 bases between. The CDR3 DNA is TGTGCCACCAGCAGGGCTATTGGACAACCCGAGCAGTTCTTC. It is translated as CATSRAIGQPEQFF. Full variable domain (outside the CDR3, taken from reference TRBV15 and TRBJ2-1): DAMVIQNPRYQVTQFGKPVTLSCSQTLNHNVMYWYQQKSSQAPKLLFHYYDKDFNNEADTPDNFQSRRPNTSFCFLDIRSPGLGDTAMYLCATSRAIGQPEQFFGPGTRLTVL.

The chain uses TRBV20-1 and TRBJ2-7; tentative D call: TRBD1 (6 bases). Germline assignment: CDR1 DFQATT and CDR2 SNEGSKA (reference sequence). The CDR3 runs 13 residues. Trimming stripped 3 bases from V and 7 bases from J, with 16 bases between. As DNA, the CDR3 is TGCAGTGCTAGTTACCGGGACACCCTGGAGCAGTACTTC. Amino acids: CSASYRDTLEQYF.

The table lists this clonotype with a few counts. This chain connects TRBV6-2 or TRBV6-3 to TRBJ2-4; D assignment may be TRBD1 or TRBD2 (6 bases each). In germline, CDR1 is MNHEY, CDR2 SVGEGT. The CDR3 runs 16 residues. V lost 2 bases and J lost 6, with 17 bases in between. The CDR3 loop reads CASSYGRGYGGNIQYF. CDR3 nucleotides: TGTGCCAGCAGTTACGGCAGGGGTTACGGGGGAAACATTCAGTACTTC.

This chain links TRBV29-1 with TRBJ2-3, with TRBD2 matching over 15 bases. The V gene's germline CDR1 is SQVTM and CDR2 ANQGSEA. The CDR3 length is 16 residues. V gave up 7 bases and J gave up 2 bases; unmatched junction bases: 7. DNA of the CDR3: TGCAGCGCCGAAGGGACTAGCGGGAGGTCCACAGATACGCAGTATTTT. Its translation: CSAEGTSGRSTDTQYF.

In its sample, this clonotype was seen a few times. The rearrangement links TRBV7-9 to TRBJ2-1; 9 bases match TRBD2. CDR1 and CDR2 (germline): SEHNR, FQNEAQ (reference sequence). The CDR3 extends over 15 amino acids. The V and J ends lost 5 bases and 2 bases, in that order; junction bases with no gene match: 4. The CDR3 sequence is CASSEGLAAYNEQFF. CDR3 in DNA: TGTGCCAGCAGCGAGGGACTAGCAGCCTACAATGAGCAGTTCTTC.

This clonotype was seen many times. The V call is TRBV7-2, the J call TRBJ2-1; 8 bases are a match to TRBD2. CDR1 and CDR2 (germline): SGHTA, FQGNSA. The CDR3 has 16 amino acids. Trimming cost V 2 bases and J 2 bases; bases outside gene matches: 5. The CDR3 sequence: CASSLSLAATYNEQFF. The CDR3 DNA sequence: TGTGCCAGCAGCTTATCACTAGCGGCGACCTACAATGAGCAGTTCTTC.

In its sample, this clonotype is medium-sized (0.01 to 0.1%). The rearrangement joins TRBV7-9 to TRBJ1-1, with unresolved D. Looked up from germline, CDR1 is SEHNR and CDR2 is FQNEAQ (reference sequence). The CDR3 is made up of 12 amino acids. With 3 bases removed from V and 4 bases from J, the gap between germline ends came to 6 bases. The CDR3 reads CASSFPGTEAFF. The CDR3 bases are TGTGCCAGCAGCTTTCCTGGCACTGAAGCTTTCTTT. The variable domain in full, with the rest retrieved from reference TRBV7-9 and TRBJ1-1, is DTGVSQNPRHKITKRGQNVTFRCDPISEHNRLYWYRQTLGQGPEFLTYFQNEAQLEKSRLLSDRFSAERPKGSFSTLEIQRTEQGDSAMYLCASSFPGTEAFFGQGTRLTVV.

The chain has TRBV24-1 and TRBJ2-1; the match to TRBD1 covers 8 bases. The CDR3 has 15 residues. J was trimmed by 4 bases and V by 7 bases; bases with no gene match: 8. Per germline, CDR1 KGHDR and CDR2 SFDVKD. The DNA of the CDR3 is TGTGCCACCAGCCGATGGACAGGGTTATACAATGAGCAGTTCTTC. Amino acid sequence: CATSRWTGLYNEQFF.

V and J are TRBV5-1 and TRBJ2-1; D gene ambiguous. The length of the CDR3 is 17 residues. Trimming left V 3 bases short and J 0 bases short, with 16 bases between. Looked up from germline, CDR1 is SGHRS and CDR2 is YFSETQ. The CDR3 nucleotides are TGCGCCAGCAGCTCGCCCTTGGTCCGAGTCTCCTACAATGAGCAGTTCTTC. Translation gives CASSSPLVRVSYNEQFF.

The chain recombines TRBV14 with TRBJ1-1; perhaps TRBD1 as D (6 bases). V was shortened by 0 bases and J by 3 bases, with 11 bases between the two germline ends. This CDR3 spans 15 amino acids. The germline gives CDR1 SGHDN, CDR2 FVKESK. In nucleotides, the CDR3 is TGTGCCAGCAGCCAAGATAGACAGGTCTACACTGAAGCTTTCTTT. It encodes CASSQDRQVYTEAFF.

This clonotype was found a few times. The rearrangement uses TRBV4-3 and TRBJ1-2, with 10 bases identical to TRBD1. The CDR3 has 15 amino acids. Germline assignment: CDR1 LGHNA and CDR2 YSLEER. J gave up 7 bases and V 4 bases, and 9 bases lay outside the gene matches. The CDR3 sequence is CASSPGTGAYRGYTF. Written as DNA, the CDR3 is TGCGCCAGCAGCCCCGGGACAGGGGCGTATCGTGGCTACACCTTC.

This clonotype was seen a handful of times. The chain uses TRBV19 and TRBJ2-7; the match to TRBD2 covers 12 bases. This CDR3 contains 15 residues. Germline values: CDR1 LNHDA, CDR2 SQIVND (reference sequence). With 5 bases clipped from V and 4 bases from J, the junction kept 6 bases outside the gene matches. The CDR3 DNA is TGTGCCAGTAGTCTAGCGGGAGGGACCTTATACGAGCAGTACTTC. This translates into CASSLAGGTLYEQYF.

This chain uses TRBV29-1 with TRBJ2-7, with 7 bases identical to TRBD2. CDR1 is SQVTM and CDR2 is ANQGSEA in the germline V gene. Losses at the gene ends were 5 bases for V and 2 bases for J; bases not matched to a gene: 9. The CDR3 length is 14 residues. The CDR3 is CSVIGGSGTYEQYF. The CDR3 region has the DNA TGCAGCGTTATTGGCGGGAGTGGGACCTACGAGCAGTACTTC.

The chain carries TRBV5-1 and TRBJ2-5; D is unresolved. The V and J ends lost 7 bases and 5 bases respectively, with 12 bases between them. Per germline, CDR1 SGHRS and CDR2 YFSETQ. The CDR3 runs 12 residues. The CDR3 coding sequence is TGCGCCAGCGGAGCCAGTGATGAGACCCAGTACTTC. Translated: CASGASDETQYF.